Following are 13 T cell receptor beta chains from one sample sequenced in a study of T cell changes during pregnancy in multiple sclerosis. Repertoires were generated with immunoSEQ multiplex PCR, while TCRdb's copy carries only in-frame clones and drops some. In the table there are around 63,000 clones, roughly 92% of which are singletons. The sample here was CD8+ T cells from peripheral blood mononuclear cells, taken in the third trimester of pregnancy. The receptors come from a female donor in good health, enrolled as a control in a pregnancy study.

This clone has a handful of counts. V gene TRBV30 combines with J gene TRBJ1-1, with D perhaps TRBD1 (6 bases). The V and J ends lost 3 bases and 3 bases respectively, with 14 bases between them. The CDR3 is 14 amino acids. Germline V lookup: CDR1 GTSNPN, CDR2 SVGIG (reference sequence). DNA for the CDR3: TGTGCCTGGAGACAACAGGGAGACGACACTGAAGCTTTCTTT. Amino acid sequence: CAWRQQGDDTEAFF.

The rearrangement uses TRBV19 and TRBJ2-7; 8 positions match TRBD2. The CDR3 has 14 amino acids. J was trimmed by 5 bases and V by 9 bases; bases with no gene match: 12. Germline CDR1 LNHDA, CDR2 SQIVND (reference sequence). The CDR3, as DNA: TGTGCCAGCCGGGAGGGCAGGGAGTCCCACGAGCAGTACTTC. It codes for CASREGRESHEQYF.

The chain joins TRBV6-5 to TRBJ2-7, with TRBD1 matching over 10 bases. Trimming removed 4 bases from V and 6 bases from J; junction bases left unmatched: 12. From germline, CDR1 is MNHEY and CDR2 SVGAGI. This CDR3 has 16 amino acids. The CDR3 DNA is TGTGCCAGCAGTTGGCCCCGGGACAGGGGTTCCACCGAGCAGTACTTC. Protein: CASSWPRDRGSTEQYF.

V gene TRBV18 combines with J gene TRBJ2-3, with TRBD2 as a possible D gene (5 bases). The ends were cut back, 7 bases at V and 3 bases at J, with 8 bases in the middle. The germline V gene has CDR1 KGHSH and CDR2 LQKENI. The CDR3 contains 12 residues. CDR3 in amino acids: CASFRGTDTQYF. The CDR3 DNA reads as TGTGCCAGCTTCCGAGGGACAGATACGCAGTATTTT.

This clone was observed a single time. V usage is TRBV7-9 and J usage is TRBJ1-1; perhaps TRBD1 as D (6 bases). Trimming took off 6 bases at V and 3 bases at J, with 14 bases between the two ends. CDR1 and CDR2 from the germline V gene are SEHNR and FQNEAQ (reference sequence). This CDR3 region has 14 residues. CDR3 loop: CASSLTGSDTEAFF. The CDR3 DNA sequence: TGTGCCAGCAGTTTAACAGGGTCGGACACTGAAGCTTTCTTT.

This clone was recorded only once. The V gene is TRBV25-1, the J gene TRBJ1-1; D remains ambiguous. The CDR3 has 14 residues. With 1 base removed from V and 1 base from J, the gap between germline ends came to 7 bases. From germline, CDR1 is MGHDK and CDR2 SYGVNS. The CDR3 bases are TGTGCCAGCAGTGAATGGAGAGGGAACACTGAAGCTTTCTTT. This translates into CASSEWRGNTEAFF.

This clone was seen a single time. V usage is TRBV14 and J usage is TRBJ2-1; possibly TRBD2 for D (6 bases). Trimming cost V 2 bases and J 10 bases, with 15 bases left between them. Per the germline V gene, CDR1 is SGHDN and CDR2 is FVKESK. The CDR3 contains 14 residues. The CDR3 nucleotides read TGTGCCAGCAGCCAACCTACGACTAGTTCGGAGCAGTTCTTC. Amino acids: CASSQPTTSSEQFF. The whole variable domain, remainder taken from reference TRBV14 and TRBJ2-1, is EAGVTQFPSHSVIEKGQTVTLRCDPISGHDNLYWYRRVMGKEIKFLLHFVKESKQDESGMPNNRFLAERTGGTYSTLKVQPAELEDSGVYFCASSQPTTSSEQFFGPGTRLTVL.

Here the CDR3 reads CASSYSPGGGYGYTF. The CDR3 region has the DNA TGTGCCAGCAGTTACTCTCCAGGGGGCGGCTATGGCTACACCTTC. This sequence joins TRBV6-5 and TRBJ1-2, with TRBD1 matching over 8 bases. V trimming: 0 bases; J trimming: 4 bases; junction bases outside the gene matches: 4. CDR1 is MNHEY, CDR2 SVGAGI, per germline. CDR3 size: 15 residues.

The rearrangement joins TRBV9 to TRBJ2-2, with D uncertain. This CDR3 has 15 residues. Germline CDR1 SGDLS, CDR2 YYNGEE. V was clipped by 4 bases and J by 0 bases, with 10 bases between them. This chain's CDR3 is CASSPTVPNTGELFF. The CDR3 DNA sequence: TGTGCCAGCAGCCCAACAGTGCCGAACACCGGGGAGCTGTTTTTT.

The chain employs TRBV6-5 and TRBJ2-3; the D gene is possibly TRBD2 (5 bases). The CDR3 loop spans 13 amino acids. Germline V gene data show CDR1 as MNHEY and CDR2 as SVGAGI. Between the trimmed V and J ends, which lost 1 base and 4 bases, there was a span of 6 bases. CDR3 sequence (DNA): TGTGCCAGCAGTTACTTGCGGGCAGATACGCAGTATTTT. Its translation: CASSYLRADTQYF.

This chain connects TRBV9 to TRBJ2-5; 9 positions agree with TRBD2. V shed 3 bases, J shed 5 bases, and the junction held 5 bases outside the gene matches. The germline V gene has CDR1 SGDLS and CDR2 YYNGEE. The CDR3 totals 14 residues. The CDR3 sequence: CASSAGLAPETQYF. DNA for the CDR3: TGTGCCAGCAGCGCGGGACTAGCTCCGGAGACCCAGTACTTC.

This chain joins TRBV11-3 and TRBJ1-1, with D tentatively TRBD1 (6 bases). Germline V gene data show CDR1 as SGHNT and CDR2 as YENEEA. This CDR3 region has 15 residues. Trimming left V 2 bases short and J 5 bases short, with 15 bases between. In nucleotides, the CDR3 is TGTGCCAGCAGCTTACGGGGGGCTACTCGAACTGAAGCTTTCTTT. Protein product: CASSLRGATRTEAFF.

The V and J genes are TRBV6-5 and TRBJ2-1; 10 bases align to TRBD1. The CDR3 runs 14 residues. The J segment lost 5 bases and the V segment lost 6 bases, leaving 4 bases of the junction unmatched. CDR1 MNHEY and CDR2 SVGAGI come from the germline V gene. CDR3 sequence (DNA): TGTGCCAGCAGCCCCGGGACAGGGGACAATGAGCAGTTCTTC. Translation: CASSPGTGDNEQFF.